Given below is one T cell receptor beta chain in context. Antigen specificity is unknown. This entry comes from a study of cytotoxic CD8 clonotypes in ibrutinib-treated CLL. Study summary: The study included approximately 12 relapsed/refractory and roughly 15 treatment-naive patients; 17 had IGHV unmutated disease. Response samples were taken after a median about 12 months of treatment, range 6 to 36.

General study results and limits: In sustained-remission versus progressing patients, sampling times differed.

Libraries of TCR beta were made from approximately 2.2 micrograms of genomic DNA that came from cryopreserved PBMCs. TCRdb keeps only in-frame clones here, not all; method: immunoSEQ multiplex PCR. The table records 110,000 to 150,000 clones, 75% to 80% of them present only once. Between the trimmed V and J ends, which lost 5 bases and 0 bases, there was a span of 7 bases. This CDR3 has 13 residues. The germline gives CDR1 SNHLY, CDR2 FYNNEI. The chain uses TRBV2 and TRBJ1-1; no reliable D call. The sample in question was PBMCs, obtained after 24 months of ibrutinib treatment. This receptor was identified in a human donor with chronic lymphocytic leukemia. This CDR3 is CASSSQVNTEAFF. CDR3 nucleotides: TGTGCCAGCAGTTCCCAAGTGAACACTGAAGCTTTCTTT.